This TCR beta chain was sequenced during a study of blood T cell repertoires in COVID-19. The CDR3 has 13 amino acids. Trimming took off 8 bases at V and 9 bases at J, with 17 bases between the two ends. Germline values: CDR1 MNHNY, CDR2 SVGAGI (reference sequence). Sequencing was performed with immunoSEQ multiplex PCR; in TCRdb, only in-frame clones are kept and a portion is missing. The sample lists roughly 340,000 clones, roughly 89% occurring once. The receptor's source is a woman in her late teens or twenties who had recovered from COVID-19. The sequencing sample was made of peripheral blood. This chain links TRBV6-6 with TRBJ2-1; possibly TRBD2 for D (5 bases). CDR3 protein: CASRLSIDREQFF. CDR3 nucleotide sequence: TGTGCCAGCCGACTAAGTATAGACCGTGAGCAGTTCTTC.